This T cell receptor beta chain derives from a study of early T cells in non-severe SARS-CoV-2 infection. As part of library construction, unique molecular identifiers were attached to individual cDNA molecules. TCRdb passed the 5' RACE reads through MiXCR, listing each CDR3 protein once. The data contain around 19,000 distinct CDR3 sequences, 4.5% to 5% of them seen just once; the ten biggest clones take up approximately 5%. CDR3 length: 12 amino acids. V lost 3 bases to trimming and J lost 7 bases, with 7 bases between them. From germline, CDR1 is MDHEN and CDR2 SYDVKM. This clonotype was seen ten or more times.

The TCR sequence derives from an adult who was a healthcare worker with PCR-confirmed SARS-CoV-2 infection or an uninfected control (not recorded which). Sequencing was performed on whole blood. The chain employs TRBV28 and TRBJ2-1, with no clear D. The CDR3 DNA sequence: TGTGCCAGCAGTTTTTTGGGGAATGAGCAGTTCTTC. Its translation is CASSFLGNEQFF. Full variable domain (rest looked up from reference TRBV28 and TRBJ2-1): DVKVTQSSRYLVKRTGEKVFLECVQDMDHENMFWYRQDPGLGLRLIYFSYDVKMKEKGDIPEGYSVSREKKERFSLILESASTNQTSMYLCASSFLGNEQFFGPGTRLTVL.